The 3 T cell receptor beta chains below were found in one sample sequenced in a study of blood T cell repertoires in COVID-19. Here immunoSEQ multiplex PCR was the method, and the copy in TCRdb shows in-frame clones only, minus some. The sample consists of 53,000 or so clones, 76% of them appearing once. Sequenced input: peripheral blood. These receptor sequences come from a man in his fifties or sixties with active or convalescent COVID-19.

This clone showed up just a few times. Other DNA sequences within the sample encode an identical CDR3. V gene TRBV19 combines with J gene TRBJ1-4; the D gene is possibly TRBD1 (6 bases). V lost 5 bases and J 0 bases, leaving 13 bases between the germline ends. This CDR3 comprises 16 residues. Germline CDR1 is LNHDA and CDR2 is SQIVND (reference sequence). The chain's CDR3 is CASSSGQTATNEKLFF. The CDR3 DNA is TGTGCCAGTAGTTCCGGACAGACTGCAACTAATGAAAAACTGTTTTTT.

The chain has TRBV6-4 and TRBJ2-1; 8 bases match TRBD2. CDR3 length: 14 residues. V trimming: 4 bases; J trimming: 8 bases; junction bases outside the gene matches: 7. Germline CDR1 and CDR2: MRHNA and SNTAGT. The CDR3 sequence is CASSVRGGLYEQFF. The CDR3 region has the DNA TGTGCCAGCAGTGTCCGGGGGGGCCTATATGAGCAGTTCTTC.

This clone was counted only a few times. The chain links TRBV6-6 to TRBJ1-4, with a tentative D call TRBD1 (5 bases). The CDR3 covers 15 residues. The germline CDR1 and CDR2 sequences are MNHNY and SVGAGI (reference sequence). V was trimmed by 0 bases and J by 6 bases, leaving 11 bases between them. The CDR3 here is CASSYSIREDEKLFF. CDR3 nucleotides: TGTGCCAGCAGTTACTCGATCAGGGAAGATGAAAAACTGTTTTTT.